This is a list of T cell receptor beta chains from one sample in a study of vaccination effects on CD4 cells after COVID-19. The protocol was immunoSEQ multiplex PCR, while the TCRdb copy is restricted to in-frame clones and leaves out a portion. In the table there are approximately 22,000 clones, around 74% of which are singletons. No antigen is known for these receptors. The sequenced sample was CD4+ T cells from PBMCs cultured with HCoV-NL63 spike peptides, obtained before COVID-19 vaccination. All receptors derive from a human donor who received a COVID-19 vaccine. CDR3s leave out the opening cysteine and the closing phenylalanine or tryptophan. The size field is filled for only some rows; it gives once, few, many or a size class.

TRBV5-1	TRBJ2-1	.	ASTSGDRTNNEQF
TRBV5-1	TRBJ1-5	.	ASSWGQGGNQPQH
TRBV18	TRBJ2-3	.	ASSPPVATDTQY
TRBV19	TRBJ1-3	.	ASSPRGDTIY
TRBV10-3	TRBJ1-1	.	AISRRDSAKLSMNTEAF
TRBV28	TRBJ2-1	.	ASTKRGTSVSNEQF
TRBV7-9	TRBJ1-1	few	ASSLEVNTEAF
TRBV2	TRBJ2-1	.	ASGRDTNEQF
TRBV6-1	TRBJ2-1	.	ASSESLGRVNEQF
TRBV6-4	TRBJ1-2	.	ASSGQDYYGYT
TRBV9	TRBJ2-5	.	ASSPLAGSQETQY
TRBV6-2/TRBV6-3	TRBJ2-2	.	ASSYKRVTGELF
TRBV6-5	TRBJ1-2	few	ASALGQGIYGYT
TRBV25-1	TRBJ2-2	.	ASSSTGQGGPGELF
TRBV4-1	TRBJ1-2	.	ASSQEGNYGYT
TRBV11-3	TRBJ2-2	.	ASSPLRGGSTGELF
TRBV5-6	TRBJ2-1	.	ASSLAALAGVVEQF
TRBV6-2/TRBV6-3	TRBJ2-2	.	ASSYPGGGVTGELF
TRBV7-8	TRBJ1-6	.	ASSEQGVGSPLH
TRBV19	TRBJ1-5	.	ASRQVGQTQPQH
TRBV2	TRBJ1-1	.	ASSEALGGTEAF
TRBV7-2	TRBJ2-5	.	ASSPGGPQETQY
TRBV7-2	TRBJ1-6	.	ASSLRTGDNSPLH
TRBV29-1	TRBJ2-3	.	SVERDRDTQY
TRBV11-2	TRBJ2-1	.	ASSFWGRVRNEQF
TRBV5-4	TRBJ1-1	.	ASSLRTPNTEAF
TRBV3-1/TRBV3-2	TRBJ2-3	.	ASSQEVYSTDTQY
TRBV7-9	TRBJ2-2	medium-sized	ASSFGLAGGELF
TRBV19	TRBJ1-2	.	ASSKMEGQGYGYT